This T cell receptor beta chain appears in the sequencing data of a study of monozygotic twins with inflammatory bowel disease. Study-level results: Among IBD patients, fewer clonotypes were shared with others than among healthy twins, especially with disease activity. The data did not back a single strong IBD-associated clonotype or signal. Resolution of different T cell subtypes was not achieved.

Worth noting for this clonotype: Its cognate antigen is unknown.

CDR1 is SEHNR, CDR2 FQNEAQ, per germline (reference sequence). There are 16 residues in the CDR3. Template switching added UMIs carrying a 6-nucleotide sample barcode. TCRdb reprocessed the 5' RACE reads; each CDR3 protein has one entry and no DNA is given. The sample holds approximately 40,000 distinct CDR3 sequences. The sequence was collected from a human donor with ulcerative colitis or Crohn's disease, or a healthy co-twin of an affected twin (not recorded which). Sequenced: blood. The chain employs TRBV7-9 and TRBJ2-2; TCRdb indicates TRBD1, and absent DNA this call remains unverified. This CDR3 reads CASSLLGDTNTGELFF.